These 25 T cell receptor beta chains originate from one sample sequenced in a study of response to subunit inactivated influenza vaccine (dated by TCRdb to the late 2010s). The intended sense of this specimen's time point label: 45 days after influenza vaccine administration. The method behind the library was RT-PCR. The reads were generated on an Illumina HiSeq 2500. Clones were called with MiXCR by TCRdb after fastp trimmed the public reads at Q25, and only in-frame beta chains were retained. Every entry covers one CDR3 protein and lists the most common genes and DNA from its rows. For this sample the table gives fewer than 700,000 distinct CDR3 sequences, of which 10% to 15% were detected only once. The ten top clones hold 13% of the sample. The sample in question was PBMCs from blood, obtained about 40 days after vaccination. These receptors were taken from a man aged 50 or older who received an inactivated influenza vaccine. Donor details come from another sample of the same person, matched by shared clones.

The chain links TRBV5-1 to TRBJ2-1; the match to TRBD1 covers 9 bases. CDR3 length equals 14 residues. The trim removed 2 bases at V and 10 bases at J, leaving 7 bases unmatched. Per germline, CDR1 SGHRS and CDR2 YFSETQ. The CDR3 DNA follows: TGCGCCAGCAGCTTCGACCGGGACAGGGACGAGCAGTTCTTC. Protein: CASSFDRDRDEQFF.

This clonotype has ten or more counts. The chain combines TRBV12-3 or TRBV12-4 with TRBJ2-3; D possibly corresponds to TRBD2 (6 bases). V lost 3 bases to trimming and J lost 1 base, with 11 bases between them. CDR3 length: 15 amino acids. The CDR3 bases are TGTGCCAGCAGTTTTAGAACGGGGGGCACAGATACGCAGTATTTT. Protein: CASSFRTGGTDTQYF.

This clonotype turned up a few times. V usage is TRBV7-2 and J usage is TRBJ2-3, with D perhaps matching TRBD1 (5 bases). The CDR3 loop spans 13 amino acids. V lost 5 bases to trimming and J lost 4 bases, with 10 bases between them. The V gene's germline CDR1 is SGHTA and CDR2 FQGNSA. Here the CDR3 DNA reads TGTGCCAGCAGCATCAGGGATCCAGATACGCAGTATTTT. It specifies CASSIRDPDTQYF.

The chain has TRBV6-4 and TRBJ2-3, with D possibly TRBD2 on 5 matching bases. The V end lost 4 bases, the J end lost 1 base, and 9 bases lay between the germline ends. CDR1 is MRHNA and CDR2 is SNTAGT in the germline V gene. This CDR3 comprises 14 residues. The CDR3 bases are TGTGCCAGCAGTGTAGATAGCGGCACAGATACGCAGTATTTT. This codes for CASSVDSGTDTQYF.

This clonotype was observed a handful of times. The CDR3 nucleotides read TGTGCCAGCACTCTCGGCCAGGGCTATGAGCAGTTCTTC. Protein: CASTLGQGYEQFF. This chain joins TRBV12-3 or TRBV12-4 and TRBJ2-1, with a tentative D call TRBD1 (5 bases). Trimming left V 7 bases short and J 8 bases short, with 15 bases between. The CDR3 spans 13 residues.

The chain is built from TRBV6-5 and TRBJ2-1; 13 bases are a match to TRBD2. The CDR3 totals 19 residues. The junction had 9 bases not matched to a gene; V was cut back by 4 bases and J by 0 bases. Germline CDR1 reads MNHEY; CDR2 reads SVGAGI. DNA for the CDR3: TGTGCCAGCAGTTCCAGGGGACTAGCGGGGTGGAGCTCCTACAATGAGCAGTTCTTC. This gives the protein CASSSRGLAGWSSYNEQFF.

The V gene is TRBV27, the J gene TRBJ2-1, with 9 bases matching TRBD2. CDR1 MNHEY and CDR2 SMNVEV come from the germline V gene (reference sequence). The CDR3 totals 16 residues. The J segment lost 7 bases and the V segment lost 3 bases, leaving 10 bases of the junction unmatched. In nucleotides, the CDR3 is TGTGCCAGCAGTTTTCTGGCAGCGGGGGGTAATAATGAGCAGTTCTTC. Translation gives CASSFLAAGGNNEQFF.

There are many counts of this clonotype. The CDR3 reads CASSILTSYNSPLHF. CDR3 in DNA: TGTGCCAGCAGCATCCTGACATCCTATAATTCACCCCTCCACTTT. This sequence joins TRBV11-2 and TRBJ1-6; D unclear. Germline V lookup: CDR1 SGHAT, CDR2 FQNNGV. This CDR3 has 15 amino acids. V lost 5 bases and J lost 1, with 9 bases in between.

This clonotype has just a few counts. The chain uses TRBV7-3 and TRBJ1-2; 8 nucleotides match TRBD1. The CDR3 totals 13 residues. In germline, CDR1 is SGHTA, CDR2 FQGTGA. The V and J ends lost 5 bases and 13 bases, in that order; junction bases with no gene match: 12. CDR3 DNA: TGTGCCAGCAGCCCCGATAATCGACAGGGGCCCACCTTC. This gives the protein CASSPDNRQGPTF.

This clonotype was seen only a few times. This chain joins TRBV6-2 or TRBV6-3 and TRBJ2-7, with 7 bases matching TRBD1. Per the germline V gene, CDR1 is MNHEY and CDR2 is SVGEGT. The V and J ends lost 2 bases and 8 bases, in that order; junction bases with no gene match: 6. The CDR3 consists of 13 residues. CDR3 DNA sequence: TGTGCCAGCAGTTACCCGACAGGGATCCAGCAGTACTTC. Protein product: CASSYPTGIQQYF.

This chain links TRBV5-1 with TRBJ2-2, with 9 bases lining up with TRBD2. The CDR3 runs 18 residues. The V segment lost 4 bases and the J segment 3 bases; nucleotides outside the gene matches: 13. Germline V gene sequence: CDR1 SGHRS, CDR2 YFSETQ. The CDR3, as DNA: TGCGCCAGCAGCCCTGGCATTCTAGCGGGACCCCACACCGGGGAGCTGTTTTTT. Translation gives CASSPGILAGPHTGELFF.

This clonotype was recorded a few times. The chain has TRBV12-3 or TRBV12-4 and TRBJ1-2; D remains unclear. The CDR3 covers 12 residues. V gave up 7 bases and J gave up 7 bases, with 13 bases separating them. The DNA for the CDR3 is TGTGCCAGCAAATTGGGGATTGGTGGCTACACCTTC. It codes for CASKLGIGGYTF.

The chain employs TRBV18 and TRBJ2-7; 7 bases map to TRBD1. Unmatched junction bases numbered 3, after V lost 2 bases and J lost 2 bases. This CDR3 has 14 residues. The germline V gene encodes CDR1 KGHSH and CDR2 LQKENI. The CDR3 bases are TGTGCCAGCTCACCAGTGGACAGGCCCTACGAGCAGTACTTC. Translating gives CASSPVDRPYEQYF.

This chain uses TRBV7-9 with TRBJ2-1, with 12 bases aligning to TRBD2. The CDR3 covers 16 residues. Germline CDR1 reads SEHNR; CDR2 reads FQNEAQ (reference sequence). Trimming cost V 4 bases and J 9 bases; bases outside gene matches: 10. CDR3 in DNA: TGTGCCAGCAGCTCCGGGGGACTAGCGGGTATAGGTGAGCAGTTCTTC. This encodes CASSSGGLAGIGEQFF.

The V gene is TRBV5-5, the J gene TRBJ1-6; the match to TRBD1 covers 8 bases. This CDR3 is 16 amino acids long. V dropped 1 base and J dropped 7; count of bases not matched to a gene: 7. Looked up from germline, CDR1 is SGHKS and CDR2 is YYEKEE (reference sequence). The CDR3 loop reads CASSLPSGQGNSPLHF. The CDR3 DNA follows: TGTGCCAGCAGCTTGCCTTCCGGACAGGGCAATTCACCCCTCCACTTT. Full variable domain (rest looked up from reference TRBV5-5 and TRBJ1-6): DAGVTQSPTHLIKTRGQQVTLRCSPISGHKSVSWYQQVLGQGPQFIFQYYEKEERGRGNFPDRFSARQFPNYSSELNVNALLLGDSALYLCASSLPSGQGNSPLHFGNGTRLTVT.

This clonotype turned up a few times. The chain carries TRBV29-1 and TRBJ2-1; D is perhaps TRBD2 (7 bases). V dropped 7 bases and J dropped 7 bases, with 17 bases sitting between them. Germline lookup yields CDR1 SQVTM and CDR2 ANQGSEA. This CDR3 is built from 13 residues. As DNA, the CDR3 is TGCAGCGCCCGGATAGGGGGGGGAAATGAGCAGTTCTTC. It codes for CSARIGGGNEQFF.

This clonotype was seen ten or more times. The genes are TRBV29-1 and TRBJ2-7; D unresolved. The V end was cut by 4 bases, the J end by 2 bases, with 12 bases between. The CDR3 has 13 amino acids. CDR1 SQVTM and CDR2 ANQGSEA come from the germline V gene. As DNA, the CDR3 is TGCAGCGTTGGGACGGGCTCCCCCTACGAGCAGTACTTC. Amino acid sequence: CSVGTGSPYEQYF.

V gene TRBV7-2 combines with J gene TRBJ2-5; D is possibly TRBD1 (5 bases). Germline CDR1 and CDR2: SGHTA and FQGNSA. Trimming removed 0 bases at V and 2 bases at J, with 13 bases between. The CDR3 extends over 16 amino acids. The CDR3 sequence is CASSLAHGQGQETQYF. CDR3 DNA: TGTGCCAGCAGCTTAGCGCATGGGCAGGGACAAGAGACCCAGTACTTC. Filled out from reference TRBV7-2 and TRBJ2-5, the complete variable domain reads GAGVSQSPSNKVTEKGKDVELRCDPISGHTALYWYRQSLGQGLEFLIYFQGNSAPDKSGLPSDRFSAERTGGSVSTLTIQRTQQEDSAVYLCASSLAHGQGQETQYFGPGTRLLVL.

This chain links TRBV4-3 with TRBJ2-1; D call uncertain. The CDR3 is 16 residues long. Germline CDR1 and CDR2: LGHNA and YSLEER. Between the trimmed V and J ends, which lost 1 base and 7 bases, there was a span of 17 bases. The CDR3 DNA is TGCGCCAGCAGCCAAGTGGCCCTTGGCAGTTCTAATGAGCAGTTCTTC. The encoded protein is CASSQVALGSSNEQFF.

J is TRBJ1-6 and V is TRBV4-3; perhaps TRBD1 as D (5 bases). In germline, CDR1 is LGHNA, CDR2 YSLEER. V was cut by 0 bases and J by 13 bases, with 13 bases left in between. The CDR3 totals 14 residues. CDR3: CASSQDRGPGPLHF. The CDR3, as DNA: TGCGCCAGCAGCCAAGATAGGGGTCCTGGGCCCCTCCACTTT.

This sequence joins TRBV20-1 and TRBJ2-7; D might be TRBD1 or TRBD2, each matching 5 bases. V was pared by 2 bases and J by 5 bases, with 19 bases between. Per germline, CDR1 DFQATT and CDR2 SNEGSKA (reference sequence). The CDR3 has 15 residues. The CDR3 sequence is CSARMLGTERHEQYF. The CDR3 coding sequence is TGCAGTGCTAGAATGCTCGGGACGGAGCGTCACGAGCAGTACTTC.

This clonotype was seen a few times. Written as DNA, the CDR3 is TGTGCCAGCAGCTTAGGGAGCATCACCGGGGAGCTGTTTTTT. Protein sequence: CASSLGSITGELFF. V gene TRBV7-9 combines with J gene TRBJ2-2; D gene ambiguous. The CDR3 consists of 14 residues. Germline values: CDR1 SEHNR, CDR2 FQNEAQ (reference sequence). Trimming took off 1 base at V and 4 bases at J, with 7 bases between the two ends.

The V and J genes are TRBV20-1 and TRBJ2-7; no clear D gene. V gave up 0 bases and J gave up 0 bases, with 9 bases separating them. CDR3 length: 14 residues. Germline-derived CDR1 and CDR2 are DFQATT and SNEGSKA (reference sequence). This CDR3 is CSARDAVSSYEQYF. In DNA form, the CDR3 reads TGCAGTGCTAGAGATGCGGTGAGCTCCTACGAGCAGTACTTC.

The table lists this clonotype with many counts. The rearrangement links TRBV12-3 or TRBV12-4 to TRBJ1-2; D unresolved. Trimming cost V 2 bases and J 7 bases, with 14 bases left between them. The CDR3 consists of 14 residues. CDR3 DNA sequence: TGTGCCAGCAGTTTATCGTCTGGTACTGCTGGCTACACCTTC. The encoded protein is CASSLSSGTAGYTF.

This clonotype has a handful of counts. The chain carries TRBV18 and TRBJ1-1; D uncertain. Trimming shortened V by 4 bases and J by 6 bases, and 15 bases separated the two germline ends. The length of the CDR3 is 14 residues. Germline assignment: CDR1 KGHSH and CDR2 LQKENI. The CDR3 region is CASSQGQLGPEAFF. The CDR3 DNA reads as TGTGCCAGCTCACAAGGGCAGTTAGGACCTGAAGCTTTCTTT.